This T cell receptor beta chain was captured in a study of T-cell memory formation after mild COVID-19. Study outcomes and limitations: Cross-reactive memory appears to have joined, as suggested by some responding clones showing up in pre-infection memory. Contracting clones from day 15 to 85 had balanced CD4/CD8; later expanders favoured CD4+. SARS-CoV-2 specificity was not confirmed for second-wave clones peaking on day 37.

It was 5'RACE with constant-segment primers that produced the TCR alpha and TCR beta cDNA libraries, which carried sample barcodes and UMIs. TCRdb re-called the 5' RACE reads with MiXCR, one entry per CDR3 protein. Altogether about 250,000 distinct CDR3 sequences are present, over 15% being singletons, with the ten largest covering 2% to 2.5%. Trimming pared 3 bases from V and 10 bases from J, leaving 16 bases between. This CDR3 contains 14 residues. Germline lookup yields CDR1 KGHDR and CDR2 SFDVKD. Of note for this clonotype: The target antigen is unknown.

This chain connects TRBV24-1 to TRBJ2-3, with D unresolved. The specimen was PBMCs or a T cell subset sorted from them (not recorded which). This clonotype originated in an adult woman who had mild COVID-19 (a few samples of this study predate the infection). Cell type and time point are not known. CDR3 nucleotide sequence: TGTGCCACCAGTGATCAATCCGGGCCATCGGCGCAGTATTTT. It specifies CATSDQSGPSAQYF.